Shown below are 27 T cell receptor beta chains from a single sample sequenced in a study of vaccination and CD4 T cells after COVID-19. At the Johns Hopkins FTIC core, DNA taken from cultured CD4+ T cells was sequenced by way of the Oncomine TCR Beta short-read assay. It was cultured CD4+ T cells from which genomic DNA was extracted. Each CDR3 protein is one row after TCRdb ran MiXCR on the PCR reads. The sample includes about 8,100 distinct CDR3 sequences, approximately 30% of them seen just once. The treatment is: roughly ten-day PBMC culture with coronavirus spike peptide pools or control peptides (ViraFEST assay). CD4+ T cells of the unexposed donor were collected before the COVID-19 pandemic (2011-2018). Their antigens remain unidentified. Sequencing input: CD4+ T cells from blood, cultured in vitro. The source of these receptors is a human donor in good health.

This rearrangement joins TRBV6-1 to TRBJ2-3, with 15 positions matching TRBD2. With 10 bases clipped from V and 5 bases from J, the junction kept 7 bases outside the gene matches. Germline V gene sequence: CDR1 MNHNS, CDR2 SASEGT. The length of the CDR3 is 15 residues. This CDR3 reads CATQGLAGGGDTQYF. The DNA of the CDR3 is TGTGCCACACAGGGACTAGCGGGAGGTGGAGATACGCAGTATTTT.

This clonotype came up a few times. This chain joins TRBV5-1 and TRBJ2-5, with 7 bases fitting TRBD2. CDR1 SGHRS and CDR2 YFSETQ come from the germline V gene. The CDR3 covers 14 residues. With 4 bases clipped from V and 4 bases from J, the junction kept 7 bases outside the gene matches. CDR3 region: CASSRTVAGETQYF. The CDR3 DNA reads TGCGCCAGCAGCCGCACGGTAGCGGGAGAGACCCAGTACTTC.

The chain recombines TRBV20-1 with TRBJ2-3; 11 bases map to TRBD2. Germline CDR1 DFQATT, CDR2 SNEGSKA (reference sequence). V lost 5 bases, J lost 1 base, and 8 bases stayed unmatched. The CDR3 is 16 residues long. The CDR3 DNA reads as TGCAGTGCTTCCGGGACTAGCGGTCTGGGCACAGATACGCAGTATTTT. Protein sequence: CSASGTSGLGTDTQYF.

This chain links TRBV30 with TRBJ1-5; weak D call: TRBD1 (5 bases). V was trimmed by 1 base and J by 0 bases, leaving 7 bases between them. The CDR3 contains 14 residues. CDR1 is GTSNPN and CDR2 is SVGIG in the germline V gene (reference sequence). Written as DNA, the CDR3 is TGTGCCTGGAGTGGGGACTATAGCAATCAGCCCCAGCATTTT. Translated: CAWSGDYSNQPQHF.

The V and J genes are TRBV25-1 and TRBJ2-1, with D perhaps matching TRBD1 (5 bases). The CDR3 consists of 15 residues. Between the trimmed V and J ends, which lost 3 bases and 7 bases, there was a span of 16 bases. CDR1 and CDR2 (germline): MGHDK, SYGVNS. The CDR3 bases are TGTGCCAGCAGTGATGTTCGGGCAGGGCGGAATGAGCAGTTCTTC. Translation gives CASSDVRAGRNEQFF.

This clonotype is judged large. The chain is built from TRBV5-1 and TRBJ2-1, with 7 positions matching TRBD2. This CDR3 contains 16 residues. From germline, CDR1 is SGHRS and CDR2 YFSETQ. The V gene end was trimmed by 3 bases and the J gene end by 0 bases; junction bases not matched to a gene: 6. The CDR3 region has the DNA TGCGCCAGCAGCTCGGGACTAACGAGCTCCTACAATGAGCAGTTCTTC. It encodes CASSSGLTSSYNEQFF.

The chain uses TRBV5-1 and TRBJ1-2; D remains unclear. Between the trimmed V and J ends, which lost 0 bases and 2 bases, there was a span of 8 bases. This CDR3 has 14 residues. Germline assignment: CDR1 SGHRS and CDR2 YFSETQ. This CDR3 is CASSLAIGNYGYTF. CDR3 bases: TGCGCCAGCAGCTTGGCCATCGGGAACTATGGCTACACCTTC.

This sequence joins TRBV6-2 or TRBV6-3 and TRBJ1-5; D remains unclear. Germline V gives CDR1 MNHEY, CDR2 SVGEGT. There are 14 residues in the CDR3. Trimming took 6 bases from V and 1 from J, leaving 10 bases between them. CDR3 nucleotides: TGTGCCAGCAGCCGGGTGGGGAGCAATCAGCCCCAGCATTTT. Its translation: CASSRVGSNQPQHF.

This clonotype turned up a few times. V is TRBV7-9 and J is TRBJ2-5; no firm D call. V was cut by 1 base and J by 4 bases, with 10 bases left in between. The CDR3 runs 14 residues. Germline V CDR1 and CDR2: SEHNR, FQNEAQ (reference sequence). The CDR3: CASSLGANAETQYF. DNA for the CDR3: TGTGCCAGCAGCTTAGGGGCTAACGCAGAGACCCAGTACTTC.

This sequence joins TRBV5-6 and TRBJ2-7; D unclear. Trimming shortened V by 7 bases and J by 2 bases, and 13 bases separated the two germline ends. CDR3 size: 13 residues. Germline lookup yields CDR1 SGHDT and CDR2 YYEEEE. The CDR3 here is CASHPGPAYEQYF. The CDR3 DNA reads as TGTGCCAGCCACCCTGGGCCCGCCTACGAGCAGTACTTC. Variable domain in full (rest from reference TRBV5-6 and TRBJ2-7): DAGVTQSPTHLIKTRGQQVTLRCSPKSGHDTVSWYQQALGQGPQFIFQYYEEEERQRGNFPDRFSGHQFPNYSSELNVNALLLGDSALYLCASHPGPAYEQYFGPGTRLTVT.

The chain recombines TRBV20-1 with TRBJ1-2; D not certain. The CDR3 totals 13 residues. Trimming removed 3 bases at V and 7 bases at J, with 15 bases between. The germline V gene has CDR1 DFQATT and CDR2 SNEGSKA (reference sequence). CDR3 DNA: TGCAGTGCTAGCGTGGGAGTGAACGCTGGCTACACCTTC. Encoded protein: CSASVGVNAGYTF.

The chain uses TRBV7-2 and TRBJ2-5, with D perhaps TRBD1 (6 bases). The CDR3 consists of 17 residues. CDR1 is SGHTA and CDR2 is FQGNSA in the germline V gene. The ends were cut back, 2 bases at V and 5 bases at J, with 21 bases in the middle. CDR3 nucleotide sequence: TGTGCCAGCAGCTTATTCCCTCAGGGGAAAAGGGGGGAGACCCAGTACTTC. It is translated as CASSLFPQGKRGETQYF.

This clonotype is medium-sized. This rearrangement joins TRBV7-2 to TRBJ1-1, with D uncertain. Trimming removed 5 bases from V and 3 bases from J, with 10 bases in between. The CDR3 has 13 amino acids. Germline assignment: CDR1 SGHTA and CDR2 FQGNSA. In nucleotides, the CDR3 is TGTGCCAGCAGCCTCTACACGGACACTGAAGCTTTCTTT. Its translation: CASSLYTDTEAFF. The variable domain in full, completed from reference TRBV7-2 and TRBJ1-1, reads GAGVSQSPSNKVTEKGKDVELRCDPISGHTALYWYRQSLGQGLEFLIYFQGNSAPDKSGLPSDRFSAERTGGSVSTLTIQRTQQEDSAVYLCASSLYTDTEAFFGQGTRLTVV.

The chain has TRBV19 and TRBJ2-7, with a possible D match to TRBD1 (6 bases). The CDR3 loop spans 15 amino acids. Germline CDR1 LNHDA, CDR2 SQIVND (reference sequence). V was shortened by 4 bases and J by 1 base, with 14 bases between the two germline ends. CDR3 amino acids: CASSKLGQLSYEQYF. The CDR3, as DNA: TGTGCCAGTAGTAAGCTAGGACAGTTATCCTACGAGCAGTACTTC. Full variable domain (rest looked up from reference TRBV19 and TRBJ2-7): DGGITQSPKYLFRKEGQNVTLSCEQNLNHDAMYWYRQDPGQGLRLIYYSQIVNDFQKGDIAEGYSVSREKKESFPLTVTSAQKNPTAFYLCASSKLGQLSYEQYFGPGTRLTVT.

The rearrangement joins TRBV20-1 to TRBJ2-3; TRBD2 agrees at 12 bases. The junction had 6 bases not matched to a gene; V was cut back by 8 bases and J by 0 bases. This CDR3 is built from 15 residues. Germline CDR1 DFQATT, CDR2 SNEGSKA (reference sequence). CDR3 DNA sequence: TGCAGTTCACGAGGGACTAGCGGGAGCACAGATACGCAGTATTTT. Its protein product is CSSRGTSGSTDTQYF.

This clonotype was picked up a small number of times. V gene TRBV27 combines with J gene TRBJ2-7, with 7 bases fitting TRBD1. This CDR3 spans 14 amino acids. Germline V gene data show CDR1 as MNHEY and CDR2 as SMNVEV (reference sequence). V was clipped by 2 bases and J by 2 bases; unmatched bases: 3. The CDR3 sequence is CASSLRQGAYEQYF. The CDR3 DNA reads TGTGCCAGCAGTTTACGGCAGGGGGCCTACGAGCAGTACTTC.

The V gene is TRBV20-1, the J gene TRBJ1-5, with a tentative D call TRBD1 (6 bases). Trimming left V 6 bases short and J 0 bases short, with 21 bases between. The CDR3 is 17 amino acids. Germline V lookup: CDR1 DFQATT, CDR2 SNEGSKA (reference sequence). CDR3 DNA sequence: TGCAGTGCCTCAGATAAGAGACAGGCGGATAGCAATCAGCCCCAGCATTTT. It yields the protein CSASDKRQADSNQPQHF.

Only a few counts were recorded for this clonotype. The genes are TRBV15 and TRBJ2-7, with D possibly being TRBD1 (5 bases). Germline V CDR1 and CDR2: LNHNV, YYDKDF (reference sequence). The length of the CDR3 is 15 residues. Trimming removed 0 bases at V and 1 base at J, with 10 bases between. As DNA, the CDR3 is TGTGCCACCAGCAGAGATCGACAGCCTTCCTACGAGCAGTACTTC. Its translation: CATSRDRQPSYEQYF.

The rearrangement joins TRBV6-5 to TRBJ1-5; D unclear. The germline V gene encodes CDR1 MNHEY and CDR2 SVGAGI. This CDR3 contains 15 residues. The V gene lost 3 bases and the J gene lost 4 bases, with 13 bases spanning the gap. The CDR3 protein is CASSYGRTLNQPQHF. Here the CDR3 DNA reads TGTGCCAGCAGTTATGGCAGGACCTTAAATCAGCCCCAGCATTTT.

This rearrangement joins TRBV12-3 or TRBV12-4 to TRBJ2-7; 8 bases match TRBD2. This CDR3 is 15 amino acids long. With 6 bases clipped from V and 0 bases from J, the junction kept 7 bases outside the gene matches. The CDR3 loop is CASRPTTSGSYEQYF. CDR3 DNA: TGTGCCAGCAGACCCACTACTAGCGGCTCCTACGAGCAGTACTTC.

The chain links TRBV28 to TRBJ1-3; no clear D gene. Trimming shortened V by 5 bases and J by 0 bases, and 5 bases separated the two germline ends. There are 13 residues in the CDR3. CDR1 is MDHEN and CDR2 is SYDVKM in the germline V gene. In nucleotides, the CDR3 is TGTGCCAGCAGTCTAGTCTCTGGAAACACCATATATTTT. This translates into CASSLVSGNTIYF.

This clonotype turned up a few times. The CDR3 DNA reads TGTGCCATCGCGGGAGGCACCCACGAGCAGTACTTC. Encoded protein: CAIAGGTHEQYF. The rearrangement joins TRBV10-3 to TRBJ2-7; 8 bases map to TRBD2. Germline CDR1 reads ENHRY; CDR2 reads SYGVKD. The trim removed 8 bases at V and 5 bases at J, leaving 5 bases unmatched. The length of the CDR3 is 12 residues.

J is TRBJ2-7 and V is TRBV11-2; unclear D gene. With 1 base removed from V and 4 bases from J, the gap between germline ends came to 11 bases. CDR3 length: 14 amino acids. CDR1 and CDR2 (germline): SGHAT, FQNNGV. The CDR3 protein is CASSLVGRRYEQYF. The CDR3 DNA follows: TGTGCCAGCAGCTTAGTTGGCAGACGGTACGAGCAGTACTTC.

The rearrangement uses TRBV5-4 and TRBJ1-6; 10 nucleotides match TRBD1. The germline V gene encodes CDR1 SGHNT and CDR2 YYREEE (reference sequence). This CDR3 has 15 residues. With V trimmed by 3 bases and J by 6 bases, 3 bases remained unmatched. The CDR3 coding sequence is TGTGCCAGCAGCTGGGGACAGGGGTCTAATTCACCCCTCCACTTT. Its protein is CASSWGQGSNSPLHF.

As DNA, the CDR3 is TGTGCCAGCAGCTTTGGGGTAGCCAAAAACATTCAGTACTTC. Its protein is CASSFGVAKNIQYF. The V call is TRBV7-2, the J call TRBJ2-4, with D hard to call. The CDR3 spans 14 residues. Trimming took 3 bases from V and 0 from J, leaving 6 bases between them. Germline V lookup: CDR1 SGHTA, CDR2 FQGNSA.

This clonotype was seen only a few times. The J gene is TRBJ2-7, the V gene TRBV19; D is uncertain. The CDR3 covers 14 residues. The germline V gene encodes CDR1 LNHDA and CDR2 SQIVND (reference sequence). The V and J ends lost 4 bases and 0 bases respectively, with 10 bases between them. CDR3 amino acids: CASSKDPSSYEQYF. The CDR3 DNA reads TGTGCCAGTAGTAAGGACCCGAGCTCCTACGAGCAGTACTTC. The whole variable domain, remainder taken from reference TRBV19 and TRBJ2-7, is DGGITQSPKYLFRKEGQNVTLSCEQNLNHDAMYWYRQDPGQGLRLIYYSQIVNDFQKGDIAEGYSVSREKKESFPLTVTSAQKNPTAFYLCASSKDPSSYEQYFGPGTRLTVT.

This clonotype was detected a few times. The chain recombines TRBV28 with TRBJ1-5, with D uncertain. V was shortened by 5 bases and J by 2 bases, with 10 bases between the two germline ends. The CDR3 extends over 14 amino acids. CDR1 MDHEN and CDR2 SYDVKM come from the germline V gene. This chain's CDR3 is CASSLTGGNQPQHF. In DNA form, the CDR3 reads TGTGCCAGCAGTCTGACGGGCGGCAATCAGCCCCAGCATTTT.